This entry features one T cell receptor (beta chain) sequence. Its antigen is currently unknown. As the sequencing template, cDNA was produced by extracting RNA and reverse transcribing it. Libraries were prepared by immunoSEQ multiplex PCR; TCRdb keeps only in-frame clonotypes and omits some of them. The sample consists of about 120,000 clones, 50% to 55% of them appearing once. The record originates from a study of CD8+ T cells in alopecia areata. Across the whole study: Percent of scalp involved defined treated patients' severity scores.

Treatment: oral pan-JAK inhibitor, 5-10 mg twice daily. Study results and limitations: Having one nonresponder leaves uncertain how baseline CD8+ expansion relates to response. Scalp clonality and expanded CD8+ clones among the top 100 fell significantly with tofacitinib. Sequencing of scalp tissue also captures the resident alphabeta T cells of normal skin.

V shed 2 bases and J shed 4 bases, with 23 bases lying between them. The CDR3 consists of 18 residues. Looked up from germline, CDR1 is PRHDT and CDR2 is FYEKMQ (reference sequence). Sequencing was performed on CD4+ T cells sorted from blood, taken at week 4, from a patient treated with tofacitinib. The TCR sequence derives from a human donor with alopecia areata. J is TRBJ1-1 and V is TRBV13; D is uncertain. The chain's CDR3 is CASSLSRQDLLLGTEAFF. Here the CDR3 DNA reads TGTGCCAGCAGCTTATCGCGGCAGGACCTACTGCTTGGCACTGAAGCTTTCTTT.